This is a list of T cell receptor beta chains from one sample in a study of control samples from healthy donors and cancer patients. TCRdb's table, derived via immunoSEQ multiplex PCR, lists solely in-frame clones and lacks some. The profile covers 85,000 to 90,000 clones, with 70% to 90% appearing a single time and 9.5% to 10% taken by the ten largest. Input material: PBMCs. The receptors were sampled from a woman in her forties or fifties with colorectal cancer. CDR3s include the opening cysteine and the closing phenylalanine or tryptophan. The D gene is left open where the match is weak.

>TRBJ1-6|-|TRBV6-4
CASSADSNSPLHF
>TRBJ1-4|TRBD1|TRBV15
CATSRKGQDNEKLFF
>TRBJ1-3|TRBD1|TRBV28
CASSLWTGTGALSGNTIYF
>TRBJ2-1|TRBD1|TRBV11-3
CASSLRGQGAFEQFF
>TRBJ1-1|-|TRBV7-2
CASSLGGPGGTEAFF
>TRBJ2-3|-|TRBV2
CAKEDPRTDTQYF
>TRBJ2-5|-|TRBV5-6
CASSSRGASWETQYF
>TRBJ1-2|-|TRBV19
CASSPRDTRGGYTF
>TRBJ1-4|TRBD1|TRBV9
CASSVSTGGPPTNEKLFF
>TRBJ2-1|TRBD2|TRBV6-2/TRBV6-3
CASSRGGGNEQFF
>TRBJ1-6|-|TRBV15
CATSRDHGSSYNSPLHF
>TRBJ1-5|-|TRBV6-6
CASNQGFSNQPQHF
>TRBJ1-1|-|TRBV28
CASRGWTNTEAFF
>TRBJ1-2|-|TRBV28
CASIRGGVGYTF
>TRBJ2-3|TRBD1|TRBV9
CASSLSGTGVDTQYF
>TRBJ1-3|-|TRBV13
CASSLKGFGNTIYF
>TRBJ2-3|-|TRBV7-2
CASHSRREDTQYF
>TRBJ1-6|TRBD1|TRBV30
CAWMAAGQGWNSPLHF
>TRBJ2-1|-|TRBV25-1
CASHSDLYNEQFF
>TRBJ1-5|-|TRBV4-1
CASSQEPTSNQPQHF
>TRBJ1-4|-|TRBV6-5
CASSLLNEKLFF
>TRBJ2-1|-|TRBV6-5
CASHVYNEQFF
>TRBJ2-5|-|TRBV6-5
CASRIPGARGTQYF
>TRBJ1-6|-|TRBV18
CASSSTDNSPLHF
>TRBJ1-6|-|TRBV9
CASSVDWVSQALHF
>TRBJ2-3|-|TRBV5-5
CASTLSGTSSTDTQYF
>TRBJ1-2|-|TRBV6-5
CASRIGGSANYGYTF
>TRBJ2-1|TRBD1|TRBV2
CAIDRGSYNEQFF
>TRBJ2-1|-|TRBV6-6
CASIAGGGGDEQFF
>TRBJ2-3|-|TRBV9
CASSSQVGSTDTQYF
>TRBJ2-2|-|TRBV7-9
CASSSWASDRGSGELFF